Listed below are T cell receptor beta chains from one sample, sequenced in a study of T cells after yellow fever vaccination. TCRdb reanalysed the 5' RACE reads using MiXCR and keeps one entry per CDR3 protein. Among 300,000 to 400,000 distinct CDR3 sequences, approximately 12% were seen once, and the ten largest hold 3.2%. Here the sequenced sample was CD4+ T cells sorted from PBMCs, taken 15 days after the yellow fever booster vaccination. The receptors were sampled from a man younger than 35 who received the YFV17D yellow fever vaccine. Each CDR3 is given with its conserved first and last residue. The D gene is left open where the match is weak. Clone sizes are given selectively: once, few, many, or a class where the clone is expanded.

d_call | j_call | v_call | clone_size | cdr3_nt | cdr3_aa
TRBD2 | TRBJ2-1 | TRBV20-1 | . | TGCAGTGCTAGTAGGGTTGGCGGGGGGGCTCGATCCCCCAAATATGAGCAGTTCTTC | CSASRVGGGARSPKYEQFF
. | TRBJ1-6 | TRBV12-3/TRBV12-4 | few | TGTGCCAGCAGTTTAGGCAGGGCTCGATCACCCCTCCACTTT | CASSLGRARSPLHF
. | TRBJ2-3 | TRBV20-1 | . | TGCAGTGCTCCCGGGGGCACAGATACGCAGTATTTT | CSAPGGTDTQYF
TRBD2 | TRBJ2-3 | TRBV10-3 | . | TGTGCCATCAGTGAGTCTAGCGGGGTTTACACAGATACGCAGTATTTT | CAISESSGVYTDTQYF
. | TRBJ1-6 | TRBV12-5 | few | TGTGCTAGTGGTTTGACAAATTCACCCCTCCACTTT | CASGLTNSPLHF
. | TRBJ1-5 | TRBV18 | many | TGTGCCAGCTCCTCTATACAGGGTAATCAGCCCCAGCATTTT | CASSSIQGNQPQHF
. | TRBJ1-1 | TRBV6-5 | few | TGTGCCAGCATCTATCGCGGGGGCTCGAACACTGAAGCTTTCTTT | CASIYRGGSNTEAFF
. | TRBJ2-7 | TRBV4-3 | . | TGCGCCAGCAGCCGGGGGAGGCTTGGGGAGCAGTACTTC | CASSRGRLGEQYF
. | TRBJ2-1 | TRBV5-1 | few | TGCGCCAGCAGCCCGACGACAGACTCCTACAATGAGCAGTTCTTC | CASSPTTDSYNEQFF
TRBD2 | TRBJ2-1 | TRBV12-3/TRBV12-4 | . | TGTGCCAGCAGTTTTTACCGGGGGGGCCGAAATGAGCAGTTCTTC | CASSFYRGGRNEQFF